The T cell receptor beta chain described here comes from a study of cytomegalovirus exposure and HLA in healthy donors. Study-level points and caveats: In a later analysis, specific HLA alleles were associated with around 17,000 TCR beta sequences at a 0.05 false discovery rate. HLA-A and HLA-B allele assignments for most subjects were reportedly predicted accurately using TCR beta sequences.

V was pared by 4 bases and J by 5 bases, with 9 bases of the junction left unmatched. Per germline, CDR1 SGHRS and CDR2 YFSETQ. The CDR3 length is 16 residues. PCR employed 60 Vbeta and 13 Jbeta primers. Data came from immunoSEQ multiplex PCR; TCRdb stores just in-frame clones and leaves some out. The data show about 140,000 clones, with about four fifths seen just once and 2.8% held by the top ten. This clone has more than one count but fewer than ten. Its target is not known. V is TRBV5-1 and J is TRBJ2-2, with 9 bases lining up with TRBD1. The TCR originated in a male donor in good health and CMV-seronegative. The specimen was PBMCs. The CDR3 region is CASSQGTGLATGELFF. In nucleotides, the CDR3 is TGCGCCAGCAGCCAGGGGACAGGGTTGGCAACCGGGGAGCTGTTTTTT.